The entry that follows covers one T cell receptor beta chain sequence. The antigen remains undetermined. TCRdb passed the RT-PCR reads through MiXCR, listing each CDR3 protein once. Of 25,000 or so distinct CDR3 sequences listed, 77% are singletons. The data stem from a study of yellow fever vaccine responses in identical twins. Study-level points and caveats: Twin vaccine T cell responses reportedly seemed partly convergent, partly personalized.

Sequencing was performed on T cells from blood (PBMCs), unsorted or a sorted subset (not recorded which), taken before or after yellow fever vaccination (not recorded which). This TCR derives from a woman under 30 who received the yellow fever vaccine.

CDR3 loop: CASRATGTNYEQFF. Here the CDR3 DNA reads TGTGCCAGCAGGGCTACCGGGACTAACTATGAGCAGTTCTTC. This rearrangement joins TRBV12-3 or TRBV12-4 to TRBJ2-1; 7 nucleotides align to TRBD2. CDR3 length equals 14 residues. The junction had 10 bases not matched to a gene; V was cut back by 6 bases and J by 8 bases.